This record concerns one T cell receptor beta chain sequence. What it binds is unknown. Trimming removed 2 bases from V and 1 base from J; junction bases left unmatched: 3. The germline V gene has CDR1 SGHTA and CDR2 FQGTGA. The CDR3 is made up of 16 amino acids. This record belongs to a study of CD8 T cells in ankylosing spondylitis. Study-wide results and limits: Ankylosing spondylitis blood appeared to be characterized by a TCR beta motif of eight highly homologous variants.

It was by quantitative 5'-RACE with molecular barcodes that TCR beta libraries were made. TCRdb processed the 5' RACE reads anew with MiXCR; each CDR3 protein has one entry. The table records some 700,000 distinct CDR3 sequences, around 20% of them present only once. This clonotype was obtained from a male donor with ankylosing spondylitis. The rearrangement uses TRBV7-3 and TRBJ2-2; 8 bases line up with TRBD1. Specimen: blood, either unsorted or a sorted T cell fraction (not recorded which). The CDR3 sequence is CASSLGGTGNTGELFF. CDR3 nucleotide sequence: TGTGCCAGCAGCTTAGGCGGGACAGGGAACACCGGGGAGCTGTTTTTT.